Described below is a single T cell receptor (beta chain) sequence and its context. This receptor's antigen is unknown. Base qualities are not provided; no much larger clone lies one nucleotide away. The data were obtained in a study of T cell repertoires in aging, cancer and after chemotherapy (dated by TCRdb to between 2018 and 2021). General notes on the study: Donors spanned six age groups from 30 or younger to 70 or older, with at least three individuals per group. To examine immunoaging and T cell reconstitution after chemotherapy, the study profiled TCR beta repertoires in peripheral blood from healthy donors and cancer patients. The cohort comprised over 200 cancer patients, 94 with hematological and roughly 120 with solid cancers, plus 95 healthy donors as a reference group. In the hematological group, the paired samples taken before and after chemotherapy came from chronic lymphocytic leukemia patients who were treated with regimens based on fludarabine or bendamustine. Roughly 9 million TCR reads were contained in the full dataset.

Overall study outcomes, separate from this receptor: In healthy donors, the drop in TCR diversity with age came mainly from a loss of richness, whereas in cancer patients a loss of evenness also played a part. Untreated patients with hematological or solid cancers showed significantly lower blood TCR diversity and higher clonality than age-matched healthy donors. In both cancer cohorts, median generation probability rose over the chemotherapy interval, which suggests that the repertoire was reconstituted through rebound thymic output. It was noted by the authors that conclusions about immunological memory after chemotherapy cannot be drawn from the repertoire data. Lymphoid organ infiltration was present in the hematological cancer patients, and this infiltration may itself impair thymic emigration or the expansion of peripheral T cells.

TCR beta rearrangements were amplified from genomic DNA extracted from peripheral blood rather than from sorted cells or RNA. Rearranged TRB sequences spanning V, D and J segments were amplified in a multiplex touch-down PCR with a mixed TRB-A/B primer pool. Two consecutive PCR reactions with Phusion HS II polymerase added Illumina adapters and sample indices to the amplicons. Amplicons were gel-purified using the NucleoSpin Gel and PCR Clean-up kit and were subsequently checked with Qubit and an Agilent 2100 Bioanalyzer. Libraries were sequenced on an Illumina MiSeq using 600-cycle, single-indexed, paired-end runs. The source study handled its data this way. MiXCR versions 2.12 and 3.0.5 were used to process TRB sequences. Each unique CDR3 nucleotide sequence counted as one clone, and only productive sequences with at least two reads were retained. Shannon diversity, evenness, clonality (one minus evenness), and alpha-parameterized diversity profiles from alpha 0 to 5 were included as repertoire metrics. The IGoR algorithm was used to calculate generation probabilities of clones in the paired pre- and post-chemotherapy samples. The raw public reads went through TCRdb reprocessing: fastp at Q25, MiXCR clone calling, in-frame beta chains kept. One record per CDR3 amino acid sequence lists the most common genes and DNA. The V and J calls were determined by TCRdb, not by the authors. This sample is represented by 950 to 1,500 distinct CDR3 sequences; 20% to 30% of them were singletons. Over 60% of the sample belongs to the ten largest clones.

The clonotype originates from a human donor with a blood cancer. The sample comprised blood.

The CDR3: CSARRQSEGTEAFF. The sequenced DNA: TGCAGTGCTAGAAGACAGTCCGAAGGTACTGAAGCTTTCTTT. The rearranged chain carries TRBV20-1 and TRBJ1-1, with a tentative D gene TRBD1 over 5 matching bases. Sequences DFQATT (CDR1) and SNEGSKA (CDR2) are obtained from the germline V gene (reference sequence). The CDR3 runs 14 amino acids, cysteine and phenylalanine included. The retained sequence is limited to the CDR3, 42 bases, with the frame set at the first base. V and J are truncated by 2 bases and 5 bases respectively, leaving an intervening sequence of 15 bases.